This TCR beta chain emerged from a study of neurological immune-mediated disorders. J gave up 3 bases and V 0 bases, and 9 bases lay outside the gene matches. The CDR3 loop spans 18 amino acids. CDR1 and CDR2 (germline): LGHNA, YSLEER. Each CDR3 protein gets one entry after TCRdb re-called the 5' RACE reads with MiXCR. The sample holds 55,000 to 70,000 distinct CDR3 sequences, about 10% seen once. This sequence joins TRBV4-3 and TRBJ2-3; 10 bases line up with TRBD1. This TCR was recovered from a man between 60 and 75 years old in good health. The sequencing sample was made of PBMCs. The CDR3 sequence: CASSQDLKGTGVTDTQYF. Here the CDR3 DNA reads TGCGCCAGCAGCCAAGATCTAAAGGGGACAGGGGTTACAGATACGCAGTATTTT.